A selection of T cell receptor beta chains follows, all from one sample in a study of T cell changes during pregnancy in multiple sclerosis. Libraries were prepared by immunoSEQ multiplex PCR; TCRdb keeps only in-frame clonotypes and omits some of them. This sample has just over 40,000 clones, with 75% to 90% found just once. The sequencing used peripheral blood, collected in the first trimester of pregnancy. These receptors all stem from a female donor in good health, enrolled as a control in a pregnancy study. Each CDR3 is given with its conserved first and last residue. A D gene is named only where the DNA matches it firmly. Expanded clones get a size class; other rows say once, few or many, or leave the size out.

v_gene,d_gene,j_gene,abundance,CDR3nt,CDR3aa
TRBV28,NA,TRBJ1-1,NA,TGTGCCAGCAGTTTATCGATGGCGCTTGAGGAAATTATGAACACTGAAGCTTTCTTT,CASSLSMALEEIMNTEAFF
TRBV6-6,TRBD1,TRBJ2-1,NA,TGTGCCAGCAGTTACTCGGGACAGGGGGCCCACAATGAGCAGTTCTTC,CASSYSGQGAHNEQFF
TRBV28,NA,TRBJ1-5,NA,TGTGCCAGCAGTGCTGGCCTTGGGAGGGTGCCCCAGCATTTT,CASSAGLGRVPQHF
TRBV6-4,TRBD2,TRBJ2-3,NA,TGTGCCAGCAGTGAAAACGAGGCGGGGGGCACAGATACGCAGTATTTT,CASSENEAGGTDTQYF
TRBV19,NA,TRBJ2-1,NA,TGTGCCAGTAGTATAGTCGGCAATGAGCAGTTCTTC,CASSIVGNEQFF
TRBV28,NA,TRBJ2-5,once,TGTGCCAGCAGTTTAAGGTTAGCCGAACAGACCCAGTACTTC,CASSLRLAEQTQYF
TRBV19,NA,TRBJ2-5,NA,TGTGCCAGTAGTAGGGACACGGCGCAAGAGACCCAGTACTTC,CASSRDTAQETQYF
TRBV5-6,NA,TRBJ1-6,once,TGTGCCAGCAGCTATGGCCTGGGACTCCCGTTTTATAATTCACCCCTCCACTTT,CASSYGLGLPFYNSPLHF
TRBV19,NA,TRBJ2-7,NA,TGTGCCAGTAGTATAGGGGGGGCCTACGAGCAGTACTTC,CASSIGGAYEQYF
TRBV7-3,TRBD2,TRBJ2-5,NA,TGTGCCAGCAGCTTATTTGGGAGGGCGAGCGAGACCCAGTACTTC,CASSLFGRASETQYF
TRBV7-9,NA,TRBJ1-2,NA,TGTGCCAGCAGCGCCGAGGAGCCCTATGGCTACACCTTC,CASSAEEPYGYTF
TRBV9,NA,TRBJ1-3,NA,TGTGCCAGCAGCGTAGGGGGACACGAGGCCAGTGGAAACACCATATATTTT,CASSVGGHEASGNTIYF
TRBV11-2,TRBD1,TRBJ2-2,NA,TGTGCCAGCAGCCGCGGGACAGGGACCACCGGGGAGCTGTTTTTT,CASSRGTGTTGELFF
TRBV28,NA,TRBJ1-2,NA,TGTGCCAGCAGTTTGATCCTACTCTATGGCTACACCTTC,CASSLILLYGYTF
TRBV6-6,TRBD1,TRBJ1-4,once,TGTGCCAGCAGTTCCGGGACAGGGTGGAGCGAAAAACTGTTTTTT,CASSSGTGWSEKLFF
TRBV21-1,NA,TRBJ2-2,once,TGTGCCAGCAGCAAAGCACGCAGGGGGGCGCGGGGCGGGGAGCTGTTTTTT,CASSKARRGARGGELFF
TRBV2,TRBD1,TRBJ2-4,NA,TGTGCCAGCAGTTTAGACAGGGTAGCCAAAAACATTCAGTACTTC,CASSLDRVAKNIQYF
TRBV30,NA,TRBJ1-1,NA,TGTGCAACCAGTGGAGGGAGTGGGCCGACTGAAGCTTTCTTT,CATSGGSGPTEAFF
TRBV11-2,TRBD2,TRBJ2-7,NA,TGTGCCAGCACTCTTAGCGGGGGCCCGTCCTACGAGCAGTACTTC,CASTLSGGPSYEQYF
TRBV28,NA,TRBJ1-1,NA,TGTGCCAGCAGTTTACGGCAGGGCAACACTGAAGCTTTCTTT,CASSLRQGNTEAFF
TRBV7-9,TRBD2,TRBJ2-7,NA,TGTGCCAGCAGCTTTCTAGCGGACCCTAGCGAGCAGTACTTC,CASSFLADPSEQYF
TRBV29-1,TRBD2,TRBJ2-1,few,TGCAGCGTTGAAACTAGCGGGGGAAGCTCCTACAATGAGCAGTTCTTC,CSVETSGGSSYNEQFF
TRBV29-1,TRBD2,TRBJ2-5,NA,TGCAGCGTGCGGGAGGGTCAAGAGACCCAGTACTTC,CSVREGQETQYF
TRBV6-1,NA,TRBJ1-2,few,TGTGCCAGCAGTGAAGCGGGGAGGGGGGTCTATGGCTACACCTTC,CASSEAGRGVYGYTF
TRBV30,NA,TRBJ2-7,NA,TGTGCCTGGAGTCCTGGCCCCTTCTACGAGCAGTACTTC,CAWSPGPFYEQYF
TRBV7-2,TRBD1,TRBJ1-3,NA,TGTGCCAGCAGCGCAAGAGGCAGGGGGTCACTAGCTTCTGGAAACACCATATATTTT,CASSARGRGSLASGNTIYF
TRBV19,NA,TRBJ1-5,NA,TGTGCCAGTACCCCTCGGGCGGCAGGGATTCAGCCCCAGCATTTT,CASTPRAAGIQPQHF
TRBV11-2,NA,TRBJ2-7,few,TGTGCCAGCAGATCCCCTGCTAGGGGGAAACCCTACGAGCAGTACTTC,CASRSPARGKPYEQYF
TRBV6-5,NA,TRBJ2-7,NA,TGTGCCAGCAGCCGTCTCCGCGAAGTCTACGAGCAGTACTTC,CASSRLREVYEQYF
TRBV6-1,NA,TRBJ1-1,once,TGTGCCAGCAGCAACTACAACACTGAAGCTTTCTTT,CASSNYNTEAFF
TRBV7-9,TRBD1,TRBJ2-3,NA,TGTGCCAGCAGCTCTGACGACGGGACAGGGGTCAGCACAGATACGCAGTATTTT,CASSSDDGTGVSTDTQYF
TRBV6-6,NA,TRBJ2-7,NA,TGTGCCAGCAGTTACCGAGCTGGCGAGCAGTACTTC,CASSYRAGEQYF
TRBV6-1,NA,TRBJ2-5,NA,TGTGCCAGCAGTGGTTCGGAGGGAGAGACCCAGTACTTC,CASSGSEGETQYF
TRBV11-2,NA,TRBJ2-5,once,TGTGCCAGCAGCTTGGAGTTTGGAGAGACCCAGTACTTC,CASSLEFGETQYF
TRBV5-1,NA,TRBJ2-1,NA,TGCGCCAGCAGCTTGGTGTTCGTGGCAGGGGCGAATGAGCAGTTCTTC,CASSLVFVAGANEQFF
TRBV6-6,TRBD2,TRBJ2-5,NA,TGTGCCAGCAACTTTCTAGCGGGGGGGCCAGAGACCCAGTACTTC,CASNFLAGGPETQYF
TRBV28,NA,TRBJ2-2,NA,TGTGCCAGCAGTAACCGCCTGACGAGGCCCGGGGAGCTGTTTTTT,CASSNRLTRPGELFF
TRBV7-9,TRBD1,TRBJ1-1,once,TGTGCCAGCCGGGACAGGGGCATGAACACTGAAGCTTTCTTT,CASRDRGMNTEAFF
TRBV7-8,TRBD1,TRBJ2-2,NA,TGTGCCAGCAGCTCCGGACAGGGTGGGACCGGGGAGCTGTTTTTT,CASSSGQGGTGELFF
TRBV4-2,NA,TRBJ2-5,NA,TGTGCCGGCAGCCCTGAGCCACAAGAGACCCAGTACTTC,CAGSPEPQETQYF
TRBV27,TRBD2,TRBJ2-5,NA,TGTGCCAGCAGCTCGACTAGCGGGAGGTACCAAGAGACCCAGTACTTC,CASSSTSGRYQETQYF
TRBV2,TRBD1,TRBJ1-1,NA,TGTGCCAGCGACAGGGGGCTGTTCGGTAGCACTGAAGCTTTCTTT,CASDRGLFGSTEAFF
TRBV5-4,NA,TRBJ2-7,NA,TGTGCCAGCAGCTTGGAGGTTAGGAAGCTAGCCGAGCAGTACTTC,CASSLEVRKLAEQYF
TRBV5-5,NA,TRBJ2-5,NA,TGTGCCAGCAGCCCGGGACAATTACAAGAGACCCAGTACTTC,CASSPGQLQETQYF
TRBV19,TRBD2,TRBJ2-7,once,TGTGCCAGCACCATAGCGGGAGGGTCCTACGAGCAGTACTTC,CASTIAGGSYEQYF
TRBV7-9,TRBD2,TRBJ2-1,NA,TGTGCCAGCAGCTCCTGGGGGGGAAATTACAATGAGCAGTTCTTC,CASSSWGGNYNEQFF
TRBV7-8,TRBD2,TRBJ2-1,NA,TGTGCCAGCAGCTTCTTTCGGGGGGACTCCTACAATGAGCAGTTCTTC,CASSFFRGDSYNEQFF